What follows are 9 T cell receptor beta chains derived from one specimen sequenced in a study of blood T cell repertoires in COVID-19. Clones were sequenced by immunoSEQ multiplex PCR, and TCRdb holds only the in-frame ones, with some missing. The sample consists of 210,000 or so clones, about 90% of them appearing once. Material for sequencing was PBMCs or T cells enriched from blood (not recorded which). The source is a woman between 50 and 59 years old in a cohort exposed to, infected with or recovered from COVID-19 (not recorded which).

This clone showed up just once. The chain joins TRBV13 to TRBJ2-7, with 7 bases fitting TRBD1. With V trimmed by 3 bases and J by 3 bases, 5 bases remained unmatched. CDR3 size: 14 residues. Germline V gene sequence: CDR1 PRHDT, CDR2 FYEKMQ (reference sequence). DNA of the CDR3: TGTGCCAGCAGCTTCGGGACAGACTACTACGAGCAGTACTTC. It specifies CASSFGTDYYEQYF.

The V gene is TRBV3-1 (or the pseudogene TRBV3-2), the J gene TRBJ2-5; possibly TRBD2 for D (5 bases). The CDR3 has 15 residues. V lost 1 base and J 1 base, leaving 10 bases between the germline ends. Germline-derived CDR1 and CDR2 are LGHDT and YNNKEL (reference sequence). Written as DNA, the CDR3 is TGTGCCAGCAGCCAAGCGGCGGGTCCCCAAGAGACCCAGTACTTC. Encoded protein: CASSQAAGPQETQYF.

The chain employs TRBV19 and TRBJ2-5, with D perhaps TRBD1 (5 bases). Germline CDR1 LNHDA, CDR2 SQIVND (reference sequence). V was shortened by 6 bases and J by 3 bases, with 11 bases between the two germline ends. This CDR3 has 13 amino acids. The CDR3 here is CASRPTVEETQYF. Written as DNA, the CDR3 is TGTGCCAGTAGGCCGACAGTCGAAGAGACCCAGTACTTC. Combining the CDR3 with reference TRBV19 and TRBJ2-5 gives the whole variable domain DGGITQSPKYLFRKEGQNVTLSCEQNLNHDAMYWYRQDPGQGLRLIYYSQIVNDFQKGDIAEGYSVSREKKESFPLTVTSAQKNPTAFYLCASRPTVEETQYFGPGTRLLVL.

The chain links TRBV14 to TRBJ1-2, with D hard to call. Trimming left V 3 bases short and J 8 bases short, with 10 bases between. The CDR3 runs 12 residues. The germline gives CDR1 SGHDN, CDR2 FVKESK. CDR3 in amino acids: CASSHLLNGYTF. Written as DNA, the CDR3 is TGTGCCAGCAGCCATCTCCTAAACGGCTACACCTTC.

In DNA, the CDR3 is TGTGCCAGCAGTGCTACTCTGACAGGGGACCTGAACACTGAAGCTTTCTTT. It encodes CASSATLTGDLNTEAFF. This chain connects TRBV6-2 or TRBV6-3 to TRBJ1-1; TRBD1 matches at 8 bases. The germline V gene encodes CDR1 MNHEY and CDR2 SVGEGT. The CDR3 totals 17 residues. V was pared by 5 bases and J by 0 bases, with 11 bases of the junction left unmatched.

In DNA, the CDR3 is TGTGCCAGCACCCTCGCAGGGTTCAATCAGCCCCAGCATTTT. It encodes CASTLAGFNQPQHF. The rearrangement uses TRBV6-5 and TRBJ1-5; a possible D gene is TRBD1 (5 bases). The ends were cut back, 7 bases at V and 3 bases at J, with 13 bases in the middle. CDR1 is MNHEY and CDR2 is SVGAGI in the germline V gene. The CDR3 runs 14 residues.

This chain joins TRBV7-2 and TRBJ1-1; D is unresolved. Germline CDR1 is SGHTA and CDR2 is FQGNSA. The V gene lost 2 bases and the J gene lost 6 bases, with 13 bases spanning the gap. This CDR3 has 14 residues. CDR3 in amino acids: CASSLSVYGAEAFF. The CDR3 nucleotides are TGTGCCAGCAGCTTAAGTGTTTACGGTGCTGAAGCTTTCTTT.

The J gene is TRBJ1-5, the V gene TRBV19, with D tentatively TRBD1 (5 bases). CDR3 length equals 13 residues. The germline V gene has CDR1 LNHDA and CDR2 SQIVND (reference sequence). Trimming stripped 6 bases from V and 7 bases from J, with 13 bases between. The CDR3 here is CASRTRQGQPQHF. CDR3 bases: TGTGCCAGTAGGACGCGCCAGGGCCAGCCCCAGCATTTT.

The rearrangement links TRBV7-2 to TRBJ2-7; 10 bases align to TRBD1. The CDR3 extends over 14 amino acids. Trimming cost V 6 bases and J 2 bases; bases outside gene matches: 4. CDR1 and CDR2 (germline): SGHTA, FQGNSA. CDR3 DNA: TGTGCCAGCAGTCCCGACAGGGGGCCCTACGAGCAGTACTTC. Amino acid sequence: CASSPDRGPYEQYF.